This passage covers 14 T cell receptor beta chains from one sample sequenced in a study of identical twins' blood T cells. TCRdb itself ran the 5' RACE reads through MiXCR, one entry per CDR3 protein. This sample yields 400,000 or so distinct CDR3 sequences, of which roughly 28% are seen a single time; about 6% belongs to the top ten. The sequenced material came from PBMCs. The receptor source for this set is a woman aged 18 to 55 in good health.

In its sample, this clonotype was seen a few times. This chain uses TRBV5-1 with TRBJ2-2; D call uncertain. The CDR3 has 16 residues. V was shortened by 0 bases and J by 6 bases, with 15 bases between the two germline ends. The V gene's germline CDR1 is SGHRS and CDR2 YFSETQ. CDR3 sequence reads: CASSLDPSKDPGELFF. The CDR3 DNA follows: TGCGCCAGCAGCTTGGATCCTTCGAAGGATCCCGGGGAGCTGTTTTTT.

Concerning this clonotype: A much bigger clone sits one base away, suggesting this may be a read error. CDR3 DNA: TGCAGTGCTAGCTTCAGAGGCTCCTCGGGCGCCGGGGAGCTGTTTTTT. This gives the protein CSASFRGSSGAGELFF. V usage is TRBV20-1 and J usage is TRBJ2-2, with D uncertain. This CDR3 has 16 residues. Trimming took off 3 bases at V and 6 bases at J, with 20 bases between the two ends. Germline loops: CDR1 DFQATT, CDR2 SNEGSKA (reference sequence).

This clonotype was found many times. The V and J genes are TRBV19 and TRBJ2-3; no definite D call. With 5 bases removed from V and 2 bases from J, the gap between germline ends came to 14 bases. Germline CDR1 is LNHDA and CDR2 is SQIVND (reference sequence). The CDR3 is 15 amino acids. DNA of the CDR3: TGTGCCAGTAGTCACCCCCGGCTACTCACAGATACGCAGTATTTT. Translated: CASSHPRLLTDTQYF.

This clonotype was found many times. V gene TRBV2 combines with J gene TRBJ1-2, with D possibly being TRBD1 (5 bases). Germline loops: CDR1 SNHLY, CDR2 FYNNEI. The V end lost 3 bases, the J end lost 5 bases, and 10 bases lay between the germline ends. This CDR3 contains 13 residues. CDR3 nucleotide sequence: TGTGCCAGCAGTGAGGGGCCCAGGTATGGCTACACCTTC. Protein product: CASSEGPRYGYTF.

This clonotype was counted ten times or more. The chain combines TRBV11-2 with TRBJ2-2, with TRBD2 matching over 13 bases. This CDR3 contains 15 residues. CDR1 is SGHAT and CDR2 is FQNNGV in the germline V gene. The junction had 2 bases not matched to a gene; V was cut back by 0 bases and J by 10 bases. As DNA, the CDR3 is TGTGCCAGCAGCTTAGATGGACTAGCGGGAGTGGAGCTGTTTTTT. It yields the protein CASSLDGLAGVELFF.

In its sample, this clonotype was seen many times. V gene TRBV20-1 combines with J gene TRBJ2-1, with 7 bases aligning to TRBD2. The germline V gene encodes CDR1 DFQATT and CDR2 SNEGSKA (reference sequence). The CDR3 is 13 residues long. J was trimmed by 4 bases and V by 6 bases; bases with no gene match: 6. DNA of the CDR3: TGCAGTGCCTGGAAGCGGGGTTACAATGAGCAGTTCTTC. Translation: CSAWKRGYNEQFF.

This clonotype was counted a few times. The chain combines TRBV20-1 with TRBJ1-2; D unclear. The ends were cut back, 2 bases at V and 6 bases at J, with 13 bases in the middle. The CDR3 runs to 13 residues. In germline, CDR1 is DFQATT, CDR2 SNEGSKA (reference sequence). The CDR3 DNA follows: TGCAGTGCTAGAAGTCCCTTAAGGGATGGCTACACCTTC. It translates to CSARSPLRDGYTF.

The chain joins TRBV29-1 to TRBJ2-3; D could derive from TRBD1 or TRBD2 (5 bases each). V dropped 4 bases and J dropped 0 bases, with 17 bases sitting between them. The CDR3 contains 16 residues. From germline, CDR1 is SQVTM and CDR2 ANQGSEA. CDR3 in DNA: TGCAGCGTTGGGCTTAACGGGGCGCACAGCACAGATACGCAGTATTTT. It is translated as CSVGLNGAHSTDTQYF.

The chain employs TRBV11-2 and TRBJ2-1, with 7 nucleotides matching TRBD2. V shed 2 bases, J shed 6 bases, and the junction held 4 bases outside the gene matches. CDR1 is SGHAT and CDR2 is FQNNGV in the germline V gene. The CDR3 contains 14 residues. The CDR3 sequence is CASSLSSGLNEQFF. In DNA form, the CDR3 reads TGTGCCAGCAGCTTATCTAGCGGACTCAATGAGCAGTTCTTC.

With regard to this clonotype: Just one base apart from a much larger clone, this may be a read error. The rearrangement links TRBV5-1 to TRBJ1-1; unclear D gene. The CDR3 loop spans 13 amino acids. Germline-derived CDR1 and CDR2 are SGHRS and YFSETQ. CDR3 nucleotides: TGCGCCAGCAGAGAAGGGATTAACACTGAAACTTTCTTT. Amino acids: CASREGINTETFF. Combining the CDR3 with reference TRBV5-1 and TRBJ1-1 gives the whole variable domain KAGVTQTPRYLIKTRGQQVTLSCSPISGHRSVSWYQQTPGQGLQFLFEYFSETQRNKGNFPGRFSGRQFSNSRSEMNVSTLELGDSALYLCASREGINTETFFGQGTRLTVV.

This clonotype was seen just once. This may arise from a read error, as a much more abundant clone is one base away. The chain links TRBV9 to TRBJ2-2; D call uncertain. CDR3 length: 14 residues. Germline CDR1 SGDLS, CDR2 YYNGEE. The CDR3 spells CAISVQVETGELFF. The CDR3 nucleotides are TGTGCCATCAGCGTACAAGTCGAAACCGGGGAGCTGTTTTTT.

This clonotype was seen only a few times. J is TRBJ1-2 and V is TRBV6-5; D unresolved. This CDR3 comprises 13 residues. Germline CDR1 MNHEY, CDR2 SVGAGI. The V end was cut by 4 bases, the J end by 8 bases, with 14 bases between. The CDR3 DNA sequence: TGTGCCAGCAGTTCTTTCTTGACCGGAGGCTACACCTTC. As protein: CASSSFLTGGYTF.

This clonotype has just a few counts. The chain carries TRBV3-1 and TRBJ2-7, with D perhaps matching TRBD2 (6 bases). With 4 bases removed from V and 4 bases from J, the gap between germline ends came to 11 bases. Looked up from germline, CDR1 is LGHDT and CDR2 is YNNKEL (reference sequence). The CDR3 runs to 13 residues. In nucleotides, the CDR3 is TGTGCCAGCAGCCCCGGTAGCGGTTACGAGCAGTACTTC. Translated: CASSPGSGYEQYF.

The chain employs TRBV12-3 or TRBV12-4 and TRBJ2-2; D may match TRBD1 or TRBD2 (5 bases each). The CDR3 totals 16 residues. V was clipped by 5 bases and J by 7 bases, with 20 bases between them. The CDR3 protein is CASSRPGPLRVGELFF. As DNA, the CDR3 is TGTGCCAGCAGTCGGCCGGGACCCCTGAGGGTCGGGGAGCTGTTTTTT.